The 15 T cell receptor beta chains reported below all come from one sample, sequenced in a study of blood T cell repertoires in COVID-19. Assay: immunoSEQ multiplex PCR; the TCRdb copy retains only in-frame clones and omits some. The repertoire holds roughly 310,000 clones, 75% to 90% seen once, with 9.5% in the top ten. The sample taken for sequencing was PBMCs or T cells enriched from blood (not recorded which). These receptors all come from a woman in her thirties or forties who had recovered from COVID-19.

The chain is built from TRBV5-1 and TRBJ2-1, with 10 bases matching TRBD2. This CDR3 region has 15 residues. Germline V gives CDR1 SGHRS, CDR2 YFSETQ. J gave up 8 bases and V 4 bases, and 9 bases lay outside the gene matches. The CDR3 DNA follows: TGCGCCAGCAGCCGAGGGTCTAGCGGGAGTTATGAGCAGTTCTTC. This translates into CASSRGSSGSYEQFF. Supplemented by reference TRBV5-1 and TRBJ2-1, the full variable domain reads KAGVTQTPRYLIKTRGQQVTLSCSPISGHRSVSWYQQTPGQGLQFLFEYFSETQRNKGNFPGRFSGRQFSNSRSEMNVSTLELGDSALYLCASSRGSSGSYEQFFGPGTRLTVL.

The chain joins TRBV6-6 to TRBJ1-4, with TRBD1 identical over 9 bases. This CDR3 is 15 amino acids long. J lost 2 bases, V lost 6 bases, and 4 bases had no gene match. Germline V gene data show CDR1 as MNHNY and CDR2 as SVGAGI (reference sequence). CDR3 in amino acids: CASRWTGETNEKLFF. CDR3 DNA: TGTGCCAGCAGGTGGACAGGGGAGACTAATGAAAAACTGTTTTTT.

V is TRBV6-2 or TRBV6-3 and J is TRBJ2-7; 8 nucleotides agree with TRBD1. The CDR3 runs 17 residues. Germline V gene sequence: CDR1 MNHEY, CDR2 SVGEGT. The V segment lost 0 bases and the J segment 2 bases; nucleotides outside the gene matches: 9. CDR3 sequence: CASSYSTGVRDPYEQYF. CDR3 in DNA: TGTGCCAGCAGTTACTCGACAGGGGTTCGCGATCCCTACGAGCAGTACTTC.

The J gene is TRBJ1-4, the V gene TRBV16; 7 positions match TRBD1. This CDR3 has 13 residues. Germline V gene data show CDR1 as KGHSY and CDR2 as FQNENV. Germline trimming cut 4 bases from V and 5 bases from J; bases unmatched to any gene: 1. The CDR3 sequence: CASSLRGNEKLFF. The CDR3 DNA sequence: TGTGCCAGCAGCCTCAGGGGGAATGAAAAACTGTTTTTT.

This sequence joins TRBV29-1 and TRBJ2-1, with 8 positions matching TRBD2. CDR3 length: 16 amino acids. The V segment lost 7 bases and the J segment 2 bases; nucleotides outside the gene matches: 13. Germline CDR1 SQVTM, CDR2 ANQGSEA. CDR3 DNA sequence: TGCAGCGACGCGGTCTCTAGCGGGCTTACCTACAATGAGCAGTTCTTC. This sequence encodes CSDAVSSGLTYNEQFF.

The chain recombines TRBV27 with TRBJ2-1, with TRBD1 identical over 8 bases. With V trimmed by 5 bases and J by 14 bases, 11 bases remained unmatched. Per the germline V gene, CDR1 is MNHEY and CDR2 is SMNVEV (reference sequence). The CDR3 has 13 amino acids. The CDR3 DNA sequence: TGTGCCAGCAGTCTCGCATCACAGGGGGTTGAGTTCTTC. Its protein is CASSLASQGVEFF.

The chain carries TRBV28 and TRBJ1-3, with a weak D call TRBD1 (5 bases). The V end lost 6 bases, the J end lost 3 bases, and 15 bases lay between the germline ends. CDR3 length: 15 residues. The germline V gene encodes CDR1 MDHEN and CDR2 SYDVKM. The CDR3 is CASRPGGVLGNTIYF. The CDR3 DNA follows: TGTGCCAGCAGACCGGGGGGTGTGCTTGGAAACACCATATATTTT.

The gene calls are TRBV19 and TRBJ1-1; 8 positions match TRBD1. Germline assignment: CDR1 LNHDA and CDR2 SQIVND (reference sequence). The junction had 8 bases not matched to a gene; V was cut back by 7 bases and J by 4 bases. The CDR3 loop spans 14 amino acids. This CDR3 is CASKDDRGRTEAFF. CDR3 nucleotide sequence: TGTGCCAGTAAAGACGACAGGGGTCGCACTGAAGCTTTCTTT. Full variable domain (remainder filled in from reference TRBV19 and TRBJ1-1): DGGITQSPKYLFRKEGQNVTLSCEQNLNHDAMYWYRQDPGQGLRLIYYSQIVNDFQKGDIAEGYSVSREKKESFPLTVTSAQKNPTAFYLCASKDDRGRTEAFFGQGTRLTVV.

This clone came up once. The V gene is TRBV2, the J gene TRBJ2-3; 8 bases agree with TRBD2. This CDR3 spans 16 amino acids. Germline V gene sequence: CDR1 SNHLY, CDR2 FYNNEI. With V trimmed by 8 bases and J by 3 bases, 13 bases remained unmatched. The DNA for the CDR3 is TGTGCCAGCCTCAGTGTCGGGGGGGGCTGGACAGATACGCAGTATTTT. It encodes CASLSVGGGWTDTQYF.

The chain recombines TRBV7-9 with TRBJ1-1, with D uncertain. This CDR3 contains 12 residues. Germline CDR1 and CDR2: SEHNR and FQNEAQ (reference sequence). Trimming took off 1 base at V and 10 bases at J, with 10 bases between the two ends. CDR3 amino acids: CASSLGLERAFF. The CDR3 region has the DNA TGTGCCAGCAGCTTAGGCCTGGAGAGAGCTTTCTTT. Based on the CDR3 plus reference TRBV7-9 and TRBJ1-1, the full variable domain is DTGVSQNPRHKITKRGQNVTFRCDPISEHNRLYWYRQTLGQGPEFLTYFQNEAQLEKSRLLSDRFSAERPKGSFSTLEIQRTEQGDSAMYLCASSLGLERAFFGQGTRLTVV.

This clone was observed a few times. J is TRBJ2-5 and V is TRBV6-2 or TRBV6-3; possibly TRBD1 for D (5 bases). Trimming removed 0 bases from V and 3 bases from J, with 8 bases in between. CDR1 and CDR2 from the germline V gene are MNHEY and SVGEGT. This CDR3 is 14 amino acids long. The CDR3 DNA reads TGTGCCAGCAGTTACTCAGTCAGGGAAGAGACCCAGTACTTC. Its protein product is CASSYSVREETQYF.

The rearrangement joins TRBV30 to TRBJ2-6, with D possibly being TRBD2 (5 bases). The CDR3 is made up of 19 amino acids. From germline, CDR1 is GTSNPN and CDR2 SVGIG (reference sequence). With 0 bases removed from V and 0 bases from J, the gap between germline ends came to 18 bases. The CDR3 bases are TGTGCCTGGAGTGTACTAGTCCCAACCATCCACTCTGGGGCCAACGTCCTGACTTTC. Its protein product is CAWSVLVPTIHSGANVLTF.

The chain uses TRBV11-2 and TRBJ2-2; 10 nucleotides align to TRBD2. The CDR3 has 17 amino acids. Germline V gene lookup returns CDR1 SGHAT and CDR2 FQNNGV. V lost 7 bases, J lost 5 bases, and 13 bases stayed unmatched. The CDR3 coding sequence is TGTGCCAGCATCCCCTGGGAGCGGGAGGGCCCGACCGGGGAGCTGTTTTTT. This translates into CASIPWEREGPTGELFF.

V usage is TRBV18 and J usage is TRBJ2-7; a weak D match, TRBD1 (6 bases). The V gene's germline CDR1 is KGHSH and CDR2 LQKENI. V lost 6 bases and J lost 3, with 12 bases in between. This CDR3 comprises 13 residues. The DNA of the CDR3 is TGTGCCAGCTCCCCAACAGGGCGCTACGAGCAGTACTTC. The encoded protein is CASSPTGRYEQYF.

The rearrangement links TRBV9 to TRBJ2-1; 8 bases are a match to TRBD1. The CDR3 covers 18 residues. The ends lost 4 bases at V and 0 bases at J; junction bases unmatched: 12. The germline gives CDR1 SGDLS, CDR2 YYNGEE. The DNA of the CDR3 is TGTGCCAGCAGCCTCGGACAGGGCCTCCCTAGCTCCTACAATGAGCAGTTCTTC. It yields the protein CASSLGQGLPSSYNEQFF.